This T cell receptor (beta chain) derives from a study of blood T cells in healthy people across ages (dated by TCRdb to about 2015). Regarding the research as a whole: Template switching captured roughly one uniquely barcoded TCR beta cDNA molecule per two T cells in model experiments. To avoid experimental bias, donors of different ages were randomly spread across the sequencing lanes. Four age groups were formed from the donors: young (average about 17 years), middle-aged (more than 35), aged (about 68) and long-lived (around 82). Using the same blood draw, the study looked at two additional independent replicas of 1 million unique cDNA reads for two donors, one aged 18 to 30 and the other aged 80 or older. To track age-related changes in TCR beta repertoire diversity, the study relied on deep sequencing normalized with unique cDNA molecular identifiers. Overall study results and their limits: Observed TCR beta diversity per million T cells fell roughly linearly with age, and a significant reduction was already apparent by age roughly 40. The CMV infection status of donors was not known, potentially confounding age-related changes in expanded clonotypes. Total diversity estimates from one million sequenced T cells were considered lower bounds and underestimates. Compared with the aged group, the long-lived group had more naive CD4+ T cells, fewer expanded clones and increased TCR diversity, suggesting age selection. Observed TCR beta diversity correlated strongly with the percentage of naive T cells measured by flow cytometry. Conclusive comparison of naive and antigen-experienced compartments was prevented by the profiling of bulk unsorted PBMCs.

Libraries were constructed by 5' RACE. The instrument given in TCRdb is Illumina HiSeq 2500. A second PCR of roughly 6 to 11 cycles was run with a J-beta primer mix and a sample-barcoded 5' primer. Each TCR beta cDNA molecule received a unique molecular identifier from a template-switch 5' adaptor carrying 12 random nucleotides. At least 2.5 million CDR3-containing paired-end reads were obtained from each sample. All of the RNA was converted into first-strand cDNA using the Mint cDNA synthesis kit, with a TRBC-specific oligonucleotide serving as the primer. Following uracil-DNA glycosylase treatment, all cDNA underwent a first 18-cycle PCR with the universal primers M1SS and BC2_uni_R. The original pipeline was this. Normalization of each sample was performed by random selection of 1 million high-quality reads, each carrying a distinct molecular identifier. Instead of being binned into consensus sequences, reads with shared molecular identifiers were discarded. MiTCR, run with a Q25 quality threshold and the strictest error-elimination algorithm, handled CDR3 identification, clonotype clustering and error correction. A nonparametric unseen species model using Euler transformation provided a lower-bound estimate of total TCR beta diversity. TCRdb reanalyzed the raw reads on its own, using fastp at Q25 for trimming and MiXCR for clone calling, and kept in-frame beta chains. Each CDR3 protein gets just one entry, which takes the most common genes and DNA from the rows behind it. TCRdb's processing, not the authors', yielded these V and J calls. In all, the sample holds around 800,000 distinct CDR3 sequences, and roughly 44% of those were seen once. The ten most abundant clones make up about 19% of the sample.

Notes on this clonotype: Which antigen it targets is not known. Per-nucleotide qualities are absent, and no much larger clonotype sits a single base away.

The germline ends are 20 bases apart after V is trimmed by 1 base and J by 7 bases. The germline V gene encodes CDR1 SGHTA and CDR2 FQGNSA. Measured from the cysteine to the phenylalanine, the CDR3 is 16 residues long. CDR3 DNA only is kept here, 48 bases in frame from base 1. The approximately 40 donors, aged about 6 to 95 years, were systemically healthy Caucasian individuals from Russia. Each donor gave 9 to 10 milliliters of peripheral blood, collected into EDTA-treated Vacutainer tubes. Ficoll-Paque density-gradient centrifugation was used to isolate PBMCs, with at least 6 million per sample. Trizol reagent was used to extract total RNA from the PBMCs, yielding at least 5 micrograms per sample. For every donor, flow cytometry on a PBMC aliquot measured the percentage of naive CD45RAhigh/CD27high T cells.

The sequencing sample was made of blood. The chain couples TRBV7-2 to TRBJ2-7; the D gene cannot be named for sure. This sequence originates from a man aged 60 to 75 in good health. The base sequence is TGTGCCAGCAGCTTAGGCGCGATTGGCTCCTACAATGAGCAGTACTTC. It translates as CASSLGAIGSYNEQYF.